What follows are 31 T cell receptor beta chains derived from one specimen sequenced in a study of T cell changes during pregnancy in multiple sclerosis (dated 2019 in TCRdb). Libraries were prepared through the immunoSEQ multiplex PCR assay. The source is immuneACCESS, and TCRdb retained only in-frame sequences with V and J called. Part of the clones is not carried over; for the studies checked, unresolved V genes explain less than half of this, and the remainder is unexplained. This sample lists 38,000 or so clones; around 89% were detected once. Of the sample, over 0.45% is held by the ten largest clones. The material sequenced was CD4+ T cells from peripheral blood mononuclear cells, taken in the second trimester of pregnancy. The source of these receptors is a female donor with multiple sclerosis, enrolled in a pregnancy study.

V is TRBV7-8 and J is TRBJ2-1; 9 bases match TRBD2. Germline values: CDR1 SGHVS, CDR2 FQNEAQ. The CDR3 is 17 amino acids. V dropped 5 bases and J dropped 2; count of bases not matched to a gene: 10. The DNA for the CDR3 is TGTGCCAGCAGCCTAGGCCTAGCGGGATTACCCTACAATGAGCAGTTCTTC. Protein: CASSLGLAGLPYNEQFF.

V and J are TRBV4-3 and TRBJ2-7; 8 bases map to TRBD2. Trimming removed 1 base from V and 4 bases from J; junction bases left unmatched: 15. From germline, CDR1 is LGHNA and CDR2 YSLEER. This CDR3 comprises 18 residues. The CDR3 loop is CASSQVVSGINFGYEQYF. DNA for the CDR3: TGCGCCAGCAGCCAAGTGGTTAGCGGGATCAATTTTGGGTACGAGCAGTACTTC.

As DNA, the CDR3 is TGTGCCAGCAGCTTAGGGTTAGCGGGAGGCTACGAGCAGTACTTC. Translating gives CASSLGLAGGYEQYF. The rearrangement links TRBV7-2 to TRBJ2-7; 10 bases line up with TRBD2. J lost 3 bases, V lost 1 base, and 3 bases had no gene match. The CDR3 sequence is 15 residues long. Germline V gives CDR1 SGHTA, CDR2 FQGNSA.

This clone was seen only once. CDR3 DNA: TGTGCCAGCAGCTTGGTAGCGGGAGCGGGGGAGACCCAGTACTTC. This codes for CASSLVAGAGETQYF. V and J are TRBV5-4 and TRBJ2-5; TRBD2 agrees at 9 bases. The V and J ends lost 0 bases and 5 bases, in that order; junction bases with no gene match: 5. The CDR3 covers 15 residues. Germline V lookup: CDR1 SGHNT, CDR2 YYREEE (reference sequence).

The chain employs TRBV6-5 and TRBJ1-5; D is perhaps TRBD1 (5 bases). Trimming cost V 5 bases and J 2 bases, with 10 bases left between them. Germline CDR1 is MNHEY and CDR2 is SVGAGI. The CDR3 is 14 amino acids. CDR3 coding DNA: TGTGCCAGCAGTCCCCGGGGGGGCAATCAGCCCCAGCATTTT. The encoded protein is CASSPRGGNQPQHF.

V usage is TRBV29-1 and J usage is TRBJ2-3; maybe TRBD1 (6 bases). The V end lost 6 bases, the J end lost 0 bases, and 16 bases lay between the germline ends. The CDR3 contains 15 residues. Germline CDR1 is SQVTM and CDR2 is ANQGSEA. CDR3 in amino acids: CSVVPRTASTDTQYF. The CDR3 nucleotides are TGCAGCGTCGTACCCCGGACAGCTAGCACAGATACGCAGTATTTT.

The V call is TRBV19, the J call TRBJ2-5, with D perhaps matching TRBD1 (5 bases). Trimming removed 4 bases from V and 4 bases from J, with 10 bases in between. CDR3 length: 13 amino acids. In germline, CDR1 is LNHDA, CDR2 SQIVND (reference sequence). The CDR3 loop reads CASSNDRGETQYF. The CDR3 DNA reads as TGTGCCAGTAGTAACGACAGAGGAGAGACCCAGTACTTC.

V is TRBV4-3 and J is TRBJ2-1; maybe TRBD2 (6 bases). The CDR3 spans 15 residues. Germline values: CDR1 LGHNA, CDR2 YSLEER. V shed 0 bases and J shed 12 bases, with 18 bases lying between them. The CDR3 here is CASSQEGGMIGVQFF. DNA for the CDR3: TGCGCCAGCAGCCAAGAGGGCGGGATGATTGGGGTGCAGTTCTTC.

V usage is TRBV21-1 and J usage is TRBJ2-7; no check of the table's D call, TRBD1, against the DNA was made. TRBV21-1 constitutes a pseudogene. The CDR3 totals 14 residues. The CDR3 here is CASSKDGQAYEQYF. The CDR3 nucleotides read TGTGCCAGCAGCAAAGATGGGCAGGCCTACGAGCAGTACTTC.

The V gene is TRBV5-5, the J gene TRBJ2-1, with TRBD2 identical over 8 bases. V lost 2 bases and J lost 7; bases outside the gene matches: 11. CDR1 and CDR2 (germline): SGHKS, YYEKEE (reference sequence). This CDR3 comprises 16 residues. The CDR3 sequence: CASSFSGINVGNEQFF. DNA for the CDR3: TGTGCCAGCAGCTTTAGCGGGATTAATGTTGGGAATGAGCAGTTCTTC. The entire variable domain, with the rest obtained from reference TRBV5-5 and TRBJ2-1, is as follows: DAGVTQSPTHLIKTRGQQVTLRCSPISGHKSVSWYQQVLGQGPQFIFQYYEKEERGRGNFPDRFSARQFPNYSSELNVNALLLGDSALYLCASSFSGINVGNEQFFGPGTRLTVL.

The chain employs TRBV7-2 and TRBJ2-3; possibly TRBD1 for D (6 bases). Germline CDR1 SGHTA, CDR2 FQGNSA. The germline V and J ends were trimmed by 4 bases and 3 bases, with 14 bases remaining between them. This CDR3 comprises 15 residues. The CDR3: CASSSARGSTDTQYF. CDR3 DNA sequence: TGTGCCAGCAGCTCCGCCAGGGGCTCGACAGATACGCAGTATTTT.

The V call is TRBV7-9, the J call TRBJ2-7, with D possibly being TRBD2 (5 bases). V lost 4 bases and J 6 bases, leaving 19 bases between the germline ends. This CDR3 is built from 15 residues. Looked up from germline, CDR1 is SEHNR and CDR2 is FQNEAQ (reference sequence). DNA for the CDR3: TGTGCCAGCAGCTACTCGAACCAGCGGCTCACCGAGCAGTACTTC. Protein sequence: CASSYSNQRLTEQYF.

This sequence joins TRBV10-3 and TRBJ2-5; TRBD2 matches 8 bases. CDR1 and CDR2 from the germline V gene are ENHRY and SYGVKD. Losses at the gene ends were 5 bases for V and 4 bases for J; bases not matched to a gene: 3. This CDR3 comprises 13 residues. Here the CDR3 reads CAISFTSGETQYF. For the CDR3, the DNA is TGTGCCATCAGTTTCACTAGCGGAGAGACCCAGTACTTC.

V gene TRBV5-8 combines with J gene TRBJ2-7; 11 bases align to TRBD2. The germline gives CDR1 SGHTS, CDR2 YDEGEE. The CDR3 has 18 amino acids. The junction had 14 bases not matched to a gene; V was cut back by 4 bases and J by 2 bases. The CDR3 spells CASSDPLKLAGEAYEQYF. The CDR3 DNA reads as TGTGCCAGCAGCGATCCCCTGAAACTAGCGGGAGAAGCCTACGAGCAGTACTTC.

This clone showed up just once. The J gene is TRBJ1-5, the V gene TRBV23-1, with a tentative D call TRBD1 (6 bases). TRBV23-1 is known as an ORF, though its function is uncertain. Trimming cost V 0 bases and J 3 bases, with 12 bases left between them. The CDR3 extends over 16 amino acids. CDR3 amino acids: CASSQSAQGINQPQHF. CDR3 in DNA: TGCGCCAGCAGTCAATCGGCACAGGGAATCAATCAGCCCCAGCATTTT.

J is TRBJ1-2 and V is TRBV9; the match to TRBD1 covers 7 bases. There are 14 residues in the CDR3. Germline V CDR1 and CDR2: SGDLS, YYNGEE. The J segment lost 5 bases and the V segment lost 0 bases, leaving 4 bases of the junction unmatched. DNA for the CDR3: TGTGCCAGCAGCGTAGCAGACAGGGCATATGGCTACACCTTC. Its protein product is CASSVADRAYGYTF.

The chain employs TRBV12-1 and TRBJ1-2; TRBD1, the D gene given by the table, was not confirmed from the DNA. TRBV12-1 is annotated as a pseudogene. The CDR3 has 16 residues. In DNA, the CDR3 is TGTGCCAGCAGCTTTTTAGATCTAAGGGGAAACTATGGCTACACCTTC. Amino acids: CASSFLDLRGNYGYTF.

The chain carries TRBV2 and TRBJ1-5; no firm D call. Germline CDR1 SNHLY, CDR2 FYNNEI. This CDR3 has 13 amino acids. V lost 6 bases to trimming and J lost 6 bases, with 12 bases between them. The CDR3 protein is CASRGEVVQPQHF. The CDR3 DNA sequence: TGTGCCAGCAGGGGCGAAGTGGTTCAGCCCCAGCATTTT.

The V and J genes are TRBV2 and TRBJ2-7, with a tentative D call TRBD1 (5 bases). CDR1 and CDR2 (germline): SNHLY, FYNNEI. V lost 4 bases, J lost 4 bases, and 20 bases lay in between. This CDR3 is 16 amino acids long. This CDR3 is CASSAPLNRMGYEQYF. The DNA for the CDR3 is TGTGCCAGCAGTGCCCCCTTGAACAGGATGGGATACGAGCAGTACTTC.

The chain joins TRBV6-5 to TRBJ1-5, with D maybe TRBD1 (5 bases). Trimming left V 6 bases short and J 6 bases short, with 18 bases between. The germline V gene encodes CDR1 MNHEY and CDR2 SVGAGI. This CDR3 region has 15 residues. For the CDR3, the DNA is TGTGCCAGCAGCACCCATAGGGCCCAGGGTCAGCCCCAGCATTTT. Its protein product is CASSTHRAQGQPQHF.

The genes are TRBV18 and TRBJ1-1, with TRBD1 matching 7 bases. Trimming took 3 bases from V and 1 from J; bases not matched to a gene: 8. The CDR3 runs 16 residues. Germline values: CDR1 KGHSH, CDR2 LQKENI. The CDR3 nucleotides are TGTGCCAGCTCACCGAAGGAGGGGACAGCGAACACTGAAGCTTTCTTT. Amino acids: CASSPKEGTANTEAFF.

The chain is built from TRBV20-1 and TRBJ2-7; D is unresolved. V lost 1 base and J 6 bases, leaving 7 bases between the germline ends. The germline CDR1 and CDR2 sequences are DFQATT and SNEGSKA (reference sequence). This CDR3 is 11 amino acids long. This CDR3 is CSARVTTEQYF. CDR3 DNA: TGCAGTGCTAGAGTAACTACCGAGCAGTACTTC.

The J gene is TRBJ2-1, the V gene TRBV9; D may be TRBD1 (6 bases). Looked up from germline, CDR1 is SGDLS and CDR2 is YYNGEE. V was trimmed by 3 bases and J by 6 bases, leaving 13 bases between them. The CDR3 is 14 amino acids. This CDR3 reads CASSAGQPINEQFF. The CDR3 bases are TGTGCCAGCAGCGCGGGACAACCAATCAATGAGCAGTTCTTC.

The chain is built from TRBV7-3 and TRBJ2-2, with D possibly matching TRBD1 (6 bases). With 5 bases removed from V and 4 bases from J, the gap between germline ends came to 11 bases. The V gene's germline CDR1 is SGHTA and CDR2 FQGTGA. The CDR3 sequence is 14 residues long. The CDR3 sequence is CASSPDRVTGELFF. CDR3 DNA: TGTGCCAGCAGCCCGGACAGAGTCACCGGGGAGCTGTTTTTT.

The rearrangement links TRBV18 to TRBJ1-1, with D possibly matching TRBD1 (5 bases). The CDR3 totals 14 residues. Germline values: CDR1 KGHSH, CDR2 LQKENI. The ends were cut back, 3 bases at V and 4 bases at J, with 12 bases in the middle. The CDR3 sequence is CASSPEVRVTEAFF. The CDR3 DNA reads TGTGCCAGCTCACCGGAAGTCAGGGTCACTGAAGCTTTCTTT.

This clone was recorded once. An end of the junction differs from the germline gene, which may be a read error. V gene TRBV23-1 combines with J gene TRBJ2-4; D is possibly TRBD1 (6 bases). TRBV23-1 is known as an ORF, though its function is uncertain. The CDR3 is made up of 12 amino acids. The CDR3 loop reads CASSQSPQDRNF. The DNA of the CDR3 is TGCGCCAGCAGTCAATCACCCCAGGACAGAAACTTC.

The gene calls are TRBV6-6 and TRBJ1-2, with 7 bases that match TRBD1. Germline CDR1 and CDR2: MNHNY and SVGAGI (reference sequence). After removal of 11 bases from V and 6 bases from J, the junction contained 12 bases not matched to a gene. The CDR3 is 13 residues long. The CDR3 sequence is CAGSGGQVNGYTF. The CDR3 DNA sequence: TGTGCCGGATCCGGAGGACAGGTGAATGGCTACACCTTC.

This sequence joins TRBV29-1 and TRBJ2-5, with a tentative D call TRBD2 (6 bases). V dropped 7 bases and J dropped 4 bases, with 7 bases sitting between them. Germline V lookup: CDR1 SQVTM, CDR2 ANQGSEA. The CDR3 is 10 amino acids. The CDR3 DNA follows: TGCAGCGGGAGGGGAGAGACCCAGTACTTC. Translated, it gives CSGRGETQYF.

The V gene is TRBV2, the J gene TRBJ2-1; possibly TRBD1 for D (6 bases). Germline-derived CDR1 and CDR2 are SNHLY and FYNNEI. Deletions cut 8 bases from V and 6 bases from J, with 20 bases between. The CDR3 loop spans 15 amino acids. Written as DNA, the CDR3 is TGTGCCAGCCGCCTACAGGGAATAGTAGGCAATGAGCAGTTCTTC. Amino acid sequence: CASRLQGIVGNEQFF.

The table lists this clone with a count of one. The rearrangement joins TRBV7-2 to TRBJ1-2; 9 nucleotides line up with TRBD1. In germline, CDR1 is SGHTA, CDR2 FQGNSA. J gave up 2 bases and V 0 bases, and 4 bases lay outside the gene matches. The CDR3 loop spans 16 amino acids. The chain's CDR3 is CASSLATGGANYGYTF. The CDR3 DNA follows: TGTGCCAGCAGCTTAGCTACAGGGGGCGCGAACTATGGCTACACCTTC.

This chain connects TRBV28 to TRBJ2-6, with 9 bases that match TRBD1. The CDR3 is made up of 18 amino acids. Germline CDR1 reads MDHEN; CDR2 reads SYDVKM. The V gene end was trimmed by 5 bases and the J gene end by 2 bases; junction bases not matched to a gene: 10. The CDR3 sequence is CASSPSGTGLPGANVLTF. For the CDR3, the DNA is TGTGCCAGCAGTCCGTCCGGGACAGGGTTACCTGGGGCCAACGTCCTGACTTTC. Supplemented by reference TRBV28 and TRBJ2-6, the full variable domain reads DVKVTQSSRYLVKRTGEKVFLECVQDMDHENMFWYRQDPGLGLRLIYFSYDVKMKEKGDIPEGYSVSREKKERFSLILESASTNQTSMYLCASSPSGTGLPGANVLTFGAGSRLTVL.